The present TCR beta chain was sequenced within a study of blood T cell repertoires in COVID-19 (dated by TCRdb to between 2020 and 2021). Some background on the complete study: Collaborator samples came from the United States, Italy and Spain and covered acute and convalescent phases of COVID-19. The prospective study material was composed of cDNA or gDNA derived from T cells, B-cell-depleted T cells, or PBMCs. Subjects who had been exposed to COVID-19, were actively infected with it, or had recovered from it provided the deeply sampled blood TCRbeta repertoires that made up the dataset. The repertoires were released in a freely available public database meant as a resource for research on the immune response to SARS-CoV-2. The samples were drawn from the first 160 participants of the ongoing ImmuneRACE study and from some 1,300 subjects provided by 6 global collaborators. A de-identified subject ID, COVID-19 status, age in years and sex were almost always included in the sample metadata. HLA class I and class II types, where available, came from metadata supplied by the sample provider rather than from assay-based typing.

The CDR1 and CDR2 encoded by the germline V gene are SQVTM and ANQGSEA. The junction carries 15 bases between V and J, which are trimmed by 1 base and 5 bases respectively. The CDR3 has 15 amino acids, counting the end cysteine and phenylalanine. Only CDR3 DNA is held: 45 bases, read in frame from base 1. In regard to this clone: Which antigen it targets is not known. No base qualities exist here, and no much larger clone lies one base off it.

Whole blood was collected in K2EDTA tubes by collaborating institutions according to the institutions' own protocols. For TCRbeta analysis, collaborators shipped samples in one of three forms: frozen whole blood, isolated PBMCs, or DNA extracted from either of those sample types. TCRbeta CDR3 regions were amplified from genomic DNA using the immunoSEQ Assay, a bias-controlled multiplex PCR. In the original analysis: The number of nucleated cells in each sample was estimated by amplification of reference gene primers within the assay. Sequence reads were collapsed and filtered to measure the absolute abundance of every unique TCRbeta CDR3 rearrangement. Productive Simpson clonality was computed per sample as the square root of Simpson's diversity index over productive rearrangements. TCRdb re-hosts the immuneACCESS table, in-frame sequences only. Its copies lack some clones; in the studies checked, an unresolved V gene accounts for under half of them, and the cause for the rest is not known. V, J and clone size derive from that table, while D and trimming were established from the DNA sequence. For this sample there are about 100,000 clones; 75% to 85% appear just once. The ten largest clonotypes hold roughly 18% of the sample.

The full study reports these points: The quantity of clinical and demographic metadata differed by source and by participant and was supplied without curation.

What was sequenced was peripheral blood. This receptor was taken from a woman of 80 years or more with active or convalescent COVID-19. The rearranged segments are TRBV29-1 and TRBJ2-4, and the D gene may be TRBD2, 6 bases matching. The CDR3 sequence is CSVEGGRRGENIQYF. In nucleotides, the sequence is TGCAGCGTTGAAGGGGGACGGAGGGGAGAAAACATTCAGTACTTC. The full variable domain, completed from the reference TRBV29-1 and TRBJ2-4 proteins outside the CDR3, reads SAVISQKPSRDICQRGTSLTIQCQVDSQVTMMFWYRQQPGQSLTLIATANQGSEATYESGFVIDKFPISRPNLTFSTLTVSNMSPEDSSIYLCSVEGGRRGENIQYFGAGTRLSVL.